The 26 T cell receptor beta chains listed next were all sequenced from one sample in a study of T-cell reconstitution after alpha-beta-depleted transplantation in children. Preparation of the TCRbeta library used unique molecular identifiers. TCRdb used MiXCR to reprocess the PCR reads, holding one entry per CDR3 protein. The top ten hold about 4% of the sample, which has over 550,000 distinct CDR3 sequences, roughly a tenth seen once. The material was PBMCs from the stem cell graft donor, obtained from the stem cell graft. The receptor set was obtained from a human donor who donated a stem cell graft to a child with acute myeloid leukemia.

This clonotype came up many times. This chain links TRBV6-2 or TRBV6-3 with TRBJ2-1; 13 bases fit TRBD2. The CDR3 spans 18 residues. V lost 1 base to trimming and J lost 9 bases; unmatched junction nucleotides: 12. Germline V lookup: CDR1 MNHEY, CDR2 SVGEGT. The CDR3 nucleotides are TGTGCCAGCAGTTACTTTTCCTACCGGACTAGCGGGGGAGGTGAGCAGTTCTTC. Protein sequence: CASSYFSYRTSGGGEQFF.

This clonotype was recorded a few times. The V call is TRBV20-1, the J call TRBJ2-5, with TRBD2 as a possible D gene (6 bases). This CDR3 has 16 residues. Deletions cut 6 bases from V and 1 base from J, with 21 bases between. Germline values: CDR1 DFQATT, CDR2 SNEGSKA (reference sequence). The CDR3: CSASASASVLQETQYF. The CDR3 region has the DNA TGCAGTGCCTCCGCTTCCGCTAGCGTTCTCCAAGAGACCCAGTACTTC.

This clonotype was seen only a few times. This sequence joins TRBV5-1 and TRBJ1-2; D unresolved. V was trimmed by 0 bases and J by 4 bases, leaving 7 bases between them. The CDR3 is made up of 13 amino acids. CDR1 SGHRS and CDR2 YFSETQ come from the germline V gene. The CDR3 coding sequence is TGCGCCAGCAGCTTGGATAGTGCCTATGGCTACACCTTC. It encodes CASSLDSAYGYTF.

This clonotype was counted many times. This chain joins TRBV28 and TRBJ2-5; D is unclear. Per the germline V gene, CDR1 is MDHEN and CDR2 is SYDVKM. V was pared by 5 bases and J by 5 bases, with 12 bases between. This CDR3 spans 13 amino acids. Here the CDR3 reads CASSERLVETQYF. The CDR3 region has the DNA TGTGCCAGCAGTGAGAGGTTGGTGGAGACCCAGTACTTC.

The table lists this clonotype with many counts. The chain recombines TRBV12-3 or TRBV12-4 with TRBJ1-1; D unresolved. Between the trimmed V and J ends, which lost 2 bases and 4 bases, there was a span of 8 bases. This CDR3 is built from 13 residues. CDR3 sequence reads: CASSLMSGTEAFF. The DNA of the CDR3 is TGTGCCAGCAGTTTAATGAGTGGCACTGAAGCTTTCTTT.

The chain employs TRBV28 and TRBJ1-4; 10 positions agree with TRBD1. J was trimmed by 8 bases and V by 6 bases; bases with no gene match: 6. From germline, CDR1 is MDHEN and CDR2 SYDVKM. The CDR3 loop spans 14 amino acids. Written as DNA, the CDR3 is TGTGCCAGCAGGCATGACAGGGGGCCGGAAAAACTGTTTTTT. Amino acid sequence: CASRHDRGPEKLFF.

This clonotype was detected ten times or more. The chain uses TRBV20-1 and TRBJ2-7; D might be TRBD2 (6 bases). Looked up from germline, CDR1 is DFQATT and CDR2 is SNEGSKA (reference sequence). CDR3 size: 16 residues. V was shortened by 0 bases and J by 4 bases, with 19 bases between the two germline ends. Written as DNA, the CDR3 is TGCAGTGCTAGAGATGGCCAGCGGGTTATACTTTACGAGCAGTACTTC. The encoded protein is CSARDGQRVILYEQYF.

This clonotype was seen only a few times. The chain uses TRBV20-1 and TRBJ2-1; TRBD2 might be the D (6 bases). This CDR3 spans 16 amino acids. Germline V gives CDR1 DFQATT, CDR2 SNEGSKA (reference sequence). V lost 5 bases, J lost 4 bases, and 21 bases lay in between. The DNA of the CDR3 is TGCAGTGCTTACCCACCGAACCGGGACTTGTACAATGAGCAGTTCTTC. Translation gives CSAYPPNRDLYNEQFF.

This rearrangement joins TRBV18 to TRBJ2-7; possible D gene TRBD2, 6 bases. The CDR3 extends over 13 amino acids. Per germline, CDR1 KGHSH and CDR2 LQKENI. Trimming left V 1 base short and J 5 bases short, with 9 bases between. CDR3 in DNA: TGTGCCAGCTCACCACGCGGGATCGACGAGCAGTACTTC. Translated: CASSPRGIDEQYF.

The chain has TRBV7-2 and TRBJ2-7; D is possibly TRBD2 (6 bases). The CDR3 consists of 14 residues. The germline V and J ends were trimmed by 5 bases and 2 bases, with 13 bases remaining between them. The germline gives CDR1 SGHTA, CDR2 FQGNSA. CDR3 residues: CASSRGRGAYEQYF. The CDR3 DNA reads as TGTGCCAGCAGCCGTGGCCGCGGGGCCTACGAGCAGTACTTC.

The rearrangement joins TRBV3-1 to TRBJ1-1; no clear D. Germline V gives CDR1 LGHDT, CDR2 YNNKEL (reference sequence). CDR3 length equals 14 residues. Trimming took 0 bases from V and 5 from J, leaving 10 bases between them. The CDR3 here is CASSQDLGRTEAFF. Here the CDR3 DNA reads TGTGCCAGCAGCCAAGATCTTGGGCGGACTGAAGCTTTCTTT.

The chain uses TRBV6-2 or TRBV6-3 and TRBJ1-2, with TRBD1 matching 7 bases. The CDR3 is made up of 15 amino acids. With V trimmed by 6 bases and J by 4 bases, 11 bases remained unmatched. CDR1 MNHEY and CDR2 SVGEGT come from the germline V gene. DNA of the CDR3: TGTGCCAGCAGCGCCAGGGGGACAGAATTCTATGGCTACACCTTC. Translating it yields CASSARGTEFYGYTF.

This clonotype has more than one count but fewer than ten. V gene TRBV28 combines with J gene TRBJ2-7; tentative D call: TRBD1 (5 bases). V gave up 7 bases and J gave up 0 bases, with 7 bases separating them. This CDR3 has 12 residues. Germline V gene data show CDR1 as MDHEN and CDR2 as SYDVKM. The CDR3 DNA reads TGTGCCAGCAAGGACATCTCCTACGAGCAGTACTTC. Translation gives CASKDISYEQYF. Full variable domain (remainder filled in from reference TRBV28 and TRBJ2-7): DVKVTQSSRYLVKRTGEKVFLECVQDMDHENMFWYRQDPGLGLRLIYFSYDVKMKEKGDIPEGYSVSREKKERFSLILESASTNQTSMYLCASKDISYEQYFGPGTRLTVT.

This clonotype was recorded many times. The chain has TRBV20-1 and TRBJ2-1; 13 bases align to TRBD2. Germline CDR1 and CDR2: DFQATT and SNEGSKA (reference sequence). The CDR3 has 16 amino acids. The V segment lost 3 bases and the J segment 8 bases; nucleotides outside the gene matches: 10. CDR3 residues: CSASSRTSGRFDEQFF. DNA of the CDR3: TGCAGTGCTAGTAGTCGGACTAGCGGGAGATTCGATGAGCAGTTCTTC.

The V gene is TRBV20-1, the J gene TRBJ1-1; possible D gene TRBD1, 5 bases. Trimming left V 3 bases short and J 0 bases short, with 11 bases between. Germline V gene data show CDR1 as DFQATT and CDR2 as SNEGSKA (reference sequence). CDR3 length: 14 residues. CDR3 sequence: CSASSRAMNTEAFF. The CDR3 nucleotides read TGCAGTGCTAGCTCCAGGGCAATGAACACTGAAGCTTTCTTT.

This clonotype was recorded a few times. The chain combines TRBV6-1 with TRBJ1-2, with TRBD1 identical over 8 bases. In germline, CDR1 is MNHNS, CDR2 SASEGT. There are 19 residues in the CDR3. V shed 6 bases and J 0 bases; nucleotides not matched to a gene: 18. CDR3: CASRPGTGHPHGANYGYTF. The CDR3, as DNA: TGTGCCAGCAGGCCCGGGACAGGCCACCCGCACGGAGCTAACTATGGCTACACCTTC.

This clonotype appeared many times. The CDR3 loop is CASSLPGTAHNEQFF. The CDR3 region has the DNA TGCGCCAGCAGCTTGCCCGGGACAGCGCACAATGAGCAGTTCTTC. The gene calls are TRBV5-1 and TRBJ2-1; TRBD1 matches 7 bases. CDR1 SGHRS and CDR2 YFSETQ come from the germline V gene. The CDR3 has 15 residues. J was trimmed by 5 bases and V by 1 base; bases with no gene match: 6.

CDR3 DNA: TGCGCCAGCAGCCGCAGCGGGAGTGGCTCCTACAATGAGCAGTTCTTC. It encodes CASSRSGSGSYNEQFF. The V call is TRBV4-3, the J call TRBJ2-1; the match to TRBD2 covers 8 bases. CDR3 length equals 16 residues. The germline CDR1 and CDR2 sequences are LGHNA and YSLEER. The ends lost 4 bases at V and 0 bases at J; junction bases unmatched: 5.

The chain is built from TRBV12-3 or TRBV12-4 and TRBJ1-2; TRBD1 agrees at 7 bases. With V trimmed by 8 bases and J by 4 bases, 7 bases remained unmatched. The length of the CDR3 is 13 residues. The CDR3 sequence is CASRTTGVYGYTF. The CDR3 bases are TGTGCCAGCCGGACTACAGGGGTCTATGGCTACACCTTC.

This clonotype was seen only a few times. The CDR3 DNA is TGTGCCAGCACCATGCGACTAGCGTCAAATAAAGAGACCCAGTACTTC. Its protein is CASTMRLASNKETQYF. V gene TRBV6-5 combines with J gene TRBJ2-5; 8 bases map to TRBD2. There are 16 residues in the CDR3. The germline V gene encodes CDR1 MNHEY and CDR2 SVGAGI. V dropped 7 bases and J dropped 3; count of bases not matched to a gene: 13.

CDR3 nucleotide sequence: TGTGCCAGCAGTATCGGGGCCCTCACCTCTGGAAACACCATATATTTT. Its protein is CASSIGALTSGNTIYF. The J gene is TRBJ1-3, the V gene TRBV12-3 or TRBV12-4; TRBD1 might be the D (5 bases). Trimming stripped 5 bases from V and 0 bases from J, with 14 bases between. This CDR3 region has 16 residues.

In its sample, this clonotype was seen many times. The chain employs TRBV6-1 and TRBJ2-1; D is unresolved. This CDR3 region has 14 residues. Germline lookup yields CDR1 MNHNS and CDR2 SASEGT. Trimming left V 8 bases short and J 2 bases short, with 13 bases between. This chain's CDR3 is CASSPGPAYNEQFF. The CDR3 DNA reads TGTGCCAGCTCCCCGGGTCCAGCCTACAATGAGCAGTTCTTC.

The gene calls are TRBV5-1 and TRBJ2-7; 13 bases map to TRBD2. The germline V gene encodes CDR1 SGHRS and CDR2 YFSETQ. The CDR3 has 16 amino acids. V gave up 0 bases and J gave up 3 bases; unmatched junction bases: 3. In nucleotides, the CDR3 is TGCGCCAGCAGCTTGGCGGGACTAGCGGGGAGCTACGAGCAGTACTTC. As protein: CASSLAGLAGSYEQYF.

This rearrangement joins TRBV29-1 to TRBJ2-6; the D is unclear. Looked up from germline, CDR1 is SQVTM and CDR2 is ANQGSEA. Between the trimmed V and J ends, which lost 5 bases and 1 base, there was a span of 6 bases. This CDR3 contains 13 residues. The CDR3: CSVWGSGANVLTF. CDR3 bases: TGCAGCGTTTGGGGTTCTGGGGCCAACGTCCTGACTTTC.

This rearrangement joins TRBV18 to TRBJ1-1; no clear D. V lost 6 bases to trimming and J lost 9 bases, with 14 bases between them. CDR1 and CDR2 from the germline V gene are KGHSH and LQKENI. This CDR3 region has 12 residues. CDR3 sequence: CASSPIDVKAFF. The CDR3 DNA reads TGTGCCAGCTCCCCCATCGATGTCAAAGCTTTCTTT.

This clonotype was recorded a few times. The CDR3 region has the DNA TGTGCCAGCAGTGACAAGGTGAAGGGGCTCCAAGAGACCCAGTACTTC. The encoded protein is CASSDKVKGLQETQYF. This chain joins TRBV6-4 and TRBJ2-5; D is perhaps TRBD1 (5 bases). The V gene lost 2 bases and the J gene lost 1 base, with 14 bases spanning the gap. This CDR3 contains 16 residues. Germline values: CDR1 MRHNA, CDR2 SNTAGT.